Included here is one T cell receptor beta chain sequence, with context. The CDR3 is made up of 16 amino acids. Germline V gene lookup returns CDR1 SGHAT and CDR2 FQNNGV. Trimming took 4 bases from V and 5 from J, leaving 20 bases between them. The data derive from a study of blood T cell repertoires in COVID-19. Study background: T cells, B-cell-depleted T cells, or PBMCs supplied cDNA or gDNA.

Seattle researchers signed up patients amid active infection and tracked them longitudinally. This table comes from immunoSEQ multiplex PCR, and its TCRdb copy is limited to in-frame clones, with some not included. Of around 160,000 clones listed, around 87% are singletons. J is TRBJ2-5 and V is TRBV11-2; tentative D call: TRBD1 (7 bases). The receptor was isolated from a man aged 18 to 35 with COVID-19, enrolled during active disease. Sequencing was done on a sample of peripheral blood. Written as DNA, the CDR3 is TGTGCCAGCAGCTCGCGGGGTGTGACAGGGAGGGAGACCCAGTACTTC. Translating gives CASSSRGVTGRETQYF.